This T cell receptor beta chain was obtained from a study of graft-versus-host responses after intestinal transplantation. About the study: Transplant types were multivisceral, liver-intestinal, or isolated intestinal. For two to four years after anti-thymocyte globulin induction, all recipients took tacrolimus and steroids.

Whole-study findings and limits: Early declines in HvG clones that occurred post-transplant were associated with peak circulating GvH clone levels.

The assay was immunoSEQ multiplex PCR, and TCRdb's table has in-frame clones only and misses some. The table has fewer than 850 clones, more than 70% seen once. Intraepithelial and lamina propria lymphocytes were released after the graft tissue was processed. The CDR3 runs 14 residues. From germline, CDR1 is MNHNS and CDR2 SASEGT. Comments on this clone: Its antigen is still unknown. An end of the junction differs from the germline gene, which may be a read error. Other DNA sequences of this sample code for an identical CDR3.

The source of this sequence is a human patient who received an intestinal transplant, so some T cells may come from the graft donor. This chain joins TRBV6-1 and TRBJ2-3; D unresolved. The sample was ileum tissue, taken less than 24 days after intestinal transplant. The CDR3 sequence: CASSEMGFADTQYF. The CDR3 nucleotides read TGCGCCAGCAGTGAAATGGGGTTCGCAGATACGCAGTATTTT.